The 11 T cell receptor beta chains below come from one sample, sequenced in a study of PD-L1 blockade in urothelial cancer. Sequencing used immunoSEQ multiplex PCR; TCRdb keeps in-frame clones, though not all of them. The sample includes about 1,300 clones, roughly 38% seen only once; the top ten take roughly 7.4%. The material was tumor tissue, obtained before atezolizumab (anti-PD-L1) treatment. These receptor sequences come from a man aged 60 to 75 with urothelial cancer.

This clone occurred a few times. The chain carries TRBV6-8 and TRBJ2-7; TRBD2 aligns across 10 bases. Trimming cost V 5 bases and J 4 bases; bases outside gene matches: 5. Germline V lookup: CDR1 MNHGY, CDR2 SAAAGT. This CDR3 is built from 14 residues. The CDR3 sequence: CASSGASGGYEQYF. The CDR3 DNA reads TGTGCCAGCAGTGGAGCTAGCGGGGGATACGAGCAGTACTTC.

The chain couples TRBV19 to TRBJ2-3; 10 bases agree with TRBD1. There are 15 residues in the CDR3. In germline, CDR1 is LNHDA, CDR2 SQIVND (reference sequence). The trim removed 3 bases at V and 1 base at J, leaving 1 base unmatched. This chain's CDR3 is CASSMGQGRTDTQYF. The DNA for the CDR3 is TGTGCCAGTAGTATGGGACAGGGGCGCACAGATACGCAGTATTTT. The entire variable domain, with the rest obtained from reference TRBV19 and TRBJ2-3, is as follows: DGGITQSPKYLFRKEGQNVTLSCEQNLNHDAMYWYRQDPGQGLRLIYYSQIVNDFQKGDIAEGYSVSREKKESFPLTVTSAQKNPTAFYLCASSMGQGRTDTQYFGPGTRLTVL.

The chain joins TRBV30 to TRBJ1-4; TRBD1 matches at 10 bases. In germline, CDR1 is GTSNPN, CDR2 SVGIG (reference sequence). This CDR3 has 13 amino acids. J gave up 10 bases and V 2 bases, and 4 bases lay outside the gene matches. The CDR3 DNA reads as TGTGCCTGGAGTCTGGACAGGGGGGGAAAACTGTTTTTT. Its translation: CAWSLDRGGKLFF.

This chain links TRBV18 with TRBJ1-2, with D unresolved. The CDR3 is 13 residues long. CDR1 KGHSH and CDR2 LQKENI come from the germline V gene. V gave up 3 bases and J gave up 6 bases, with 11 bases separating them. In DNA form, the CDR3 reads TGTGCCAGCTCACCTGGAATCTACGATGGCTACACCTTC. Translating it yields CASSPGIYDGYTF.

The chain carries TRBV28 and TRBJ1-1; 9 positions agree with TRBD1. The germline V gene has CDR1 MDHEN and CDR2 SYDVKM. V shed 4 bases and J 5 bases; nucleotides not matched to a gene: 11. CDR3 length: 16 amino acids. The CDR3 is CASSYGTGITRTEAFF. In DNA form, the CDR3 reads TGTGCCAGCAGTTACGGGACAGGGATAACGAGGACTGAAGCTTTCTTT. Filled out from reference TRBV28 and TRBJ1-1, the complete variable domain reads DVKVTQSSRYLVKRTGEKVFLECVQDMDHENMFWYRQDPGLGLRLIYFSYDVKMKEKGDIPEGYSVSREKKERFSLILESASTNQTSMYLCASSYGTGITRTEAFFGQGTRLTVV.

Only one count was recorded for this clone. An end of the junction differs from the germline gene, which may be a read error. This chain links TRBV30 with TRBJ2-1; 10 positions agree with TRBD2. CDR1 is GTSNPN and CDR2 is SVGIG in the germline V gene (reference sequence). The CDR3 is 15 amino acids. The CDR3 DNA is TGTGCCTGGAAGGAGCGGGGGGGCGTCTACAATAAGCAGTTCTTC. The encoded protein is CAWKERGGVYNKQFF. Looking up the rest from reference TRBV30 and TRBJ2-1 gives the full variable domain: SQTIHQWPATLVQPVGSPLSLECTVEGTSNPNLYWYRQAAGRGLQLLFYSVGIGQISSEVPQNLSASRPQDRQFILSSKKLLLSDSGFYLCAWKERGGVYNKQFFGPGTRLTVL.

The J gene is TRBJ1-3, the V gene TRBV25-1; D is unclear. The CDR3 extends over 14 amino acids. Trimming cost V 8 bases and J 4 bases, with 15 bases left between them. CDR1 and CDR2 (germline): MGHDK, SYGVNS. DNA for the CDR3: TGTGCCAGCGCCGAGGGAGGGTCGGGAAACACCATATATTTT. Translating gives CASAEGGSGNTIYF.

The rearrangement joins TRBV19 to TRBJ2-2; D is uncertain. CDR1 is LNHDA, CDR2 SQIVND, per germline (reference sequence). CDR3 size: 15 residues. Deletions cut 6 bases from V and 5 bases from J, with 16 bases between. CDR3 residues: CASRDRYLGTGELFF. CDR3 in DNA: TGTGCCAGTAGGGATCGGTATCTTGGGACCGGGGAGCTGTTTTTT.

The V and J genes are TRBV6-8 and TRBJ2-2; a weak D match, TRBD2 (5 bases). This CDR3 spans 14 amino acids. Per germline, CDR1 MNHGY and CDR2 SAAAGT. The V and J ends lost 7 bases and 1 base respectively, with 10 bases between them. The CDR3 bases are TGTGCCAGCACCCCTAGCAGGAACACCGGGGAGCTGTTTTTT. It codes for CASTPSRNTGELFF.

The V call is TRBV18, the J call TRBJ1-1; TRBD1 agrees at 11 bases. CDR1 is KGHSH, CDR2 LQKENI, per germline. The V and J ends lost 6 bases and 1 base, in that order; junction bases with no gene match: 7. The CDR3 spans 16 residues. CDR3 region: CASSPDRGPRNTEAFF. The CDR3 bases are TGTGCCAGCTCCCCGGACAGGGGGCCAAGGAACACTGAAGCTTTCTTT.

This clone was recorded a few times. The chain links TRBV25-1 to TRBJ1-6; TRBD1 aligns across 8 bases. CDR3 length: 16 residues. The V gene end was trimmed by 3 bases and the J gene end by 9 bases; junction bases not matched to a gene: 10. Per germline, CDR1 MGHDK and CDR2 SYGVNS. CDR3 nucleotide sequence: TGTGCCAGCAGTGATATCCAGGGGGCTTCTGGTTCACCCCTCCACTTT. Protein product: CASSDIQGASGSPLHF. Full variable domain (missing parts from reference TRBV25-1 and TRBJ1-6): EADIYQTPRYLVIGTGKKITLECSQTMGHDKMYWYQQDPGMELHLIHYSYGVNSTEKGDLSSESTVSRIRTEHFPLTLESARPSHTSQYLCASSDIQGASGSPLHFGNGTRLTVT.